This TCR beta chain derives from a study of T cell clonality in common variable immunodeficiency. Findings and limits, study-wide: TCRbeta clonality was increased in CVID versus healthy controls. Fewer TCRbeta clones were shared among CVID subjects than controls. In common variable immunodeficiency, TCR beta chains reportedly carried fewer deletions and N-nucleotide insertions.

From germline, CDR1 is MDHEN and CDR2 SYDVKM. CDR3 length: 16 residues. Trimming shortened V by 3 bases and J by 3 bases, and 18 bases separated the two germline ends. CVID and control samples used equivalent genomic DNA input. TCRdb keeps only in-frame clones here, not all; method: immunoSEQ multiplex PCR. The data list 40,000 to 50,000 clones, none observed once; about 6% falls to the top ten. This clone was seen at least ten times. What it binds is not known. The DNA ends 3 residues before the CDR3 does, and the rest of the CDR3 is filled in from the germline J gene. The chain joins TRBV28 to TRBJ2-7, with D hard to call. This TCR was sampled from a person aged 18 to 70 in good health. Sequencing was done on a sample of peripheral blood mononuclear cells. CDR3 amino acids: CASSFSVTRTFYEQYF. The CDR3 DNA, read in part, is TGTGCCAGCAGTTTCTCGGTCACGAGAACCTTCTACGAG.